This TCR beta chain was retrieved from a study of blood T cells in healthy people across ages (dated by TCRdb to between 2014 and 2017). Looking at the study overall: Template switching captured roughly one uniquely barcoded TCR beta cDNA molecule per two T cells in model experiments. Age-related changes in TCR beta repertoire diversity were measured in the study by deep sequencing normalized with unique cDNA molecular identifiers. Four age groups were formed from the donors: young (average approximately 16 years), middle-aged (around 39), aged (around 68) and long-lived (about 75). Using the same blood draw, the study looked at two additional independent replicas of 1 million unique cDNA reads for two donors, one aged 18 to 29 and the other aged 80 or older. To avoid experimental bias, donors of different ages were spread randomly across the sequencing lanes. The study at large found these results: Observed TCR beta diversity per million T cells fell roughly linearly with age, and a significant reduction was already apparent by age around 40. The CMV infection status of donors was not known, potentially confounding age-related changes in expanded clonotypes. There was a strong correlation between observed TCR beta diversity and the percentage of naive T cells measured by flow cytometry. Estimates of total diversity based on one million sequenced T cells were considered lower bounds and underestimates. Since profiling was done on bulk unsorted PBMCs, naive and antigen-experienced compartments could not be conclusively compared. Compared with the aged group, the long-lived group had more naive CD4+ T cells, fewer expanded clones and increased TCR diversity, suggesting age selection.

The donors were roughly 38 Caucasian individuals from Russia, aged roughly 6 to 100 years, who were systemically healthy. Ten milliliters of peripheral blood were drawn from each donor into EDTA-treated Vacutainer tubes. Ficoll-Paque density-gradient centrifugation was used to isolate PBMCs, with at least 6.5 million per sample. Trizol reagent was used to extract total RNA from PBMCs, with at least 5 micrograms per sample. Naive CD45RAhigh/CD27high T cell percentages were measured by flow cytometry on a PBMC aliquot from every donor. Receptor amplification or capture employed 5' RACE. Sequencing took place on an Illumina HiSeq 2500. The second PCR ran for roughly 7 to 12 cycles and used a J-beta primer mix along with a sample-barcoded 5' primer. A template-switch 5' adaptor carrying 12 random nucleotides introduced a unique molecular identifier onto each TCR beta cDNA molecule. Each sample yielded at least 2.5 million CDR3-containing paired-end reads. First-strand cDNA was synthesized from all RNA with the Mint cDNA synthesis kit, primed by a TRBC-specific oligonucleotide. Following uracil-DNA glycosylase treatment, all cDNA underwent a first 18-cycle PCR with the universal primers M1SS and BC2_uni_R. On the study's bioinformatics: For normalization, 1 million high-quality reads were randomly selected from each sample, with every read carrying a distinct molecular identifier. Reads with shared molecular identifiers were discarded instead of being binned into consensus sequences. CDR3 identification, clonotype clustering and error correction used MiTCR with a Q25 quality threshold and the strictest error-elimination algorithm. A nonparametric unseen species model using Euler transformation provided a lower-bound estimate of total TCR beta diversity. The public sequencing data were trimmed at Q25 with fastp and processed into clonotypes with MiXCR by TCRdb, which kept only in-frame beta chains. Each record represents a unique CDR3 protein, reported with the most common genes and DNA among its rows. Here the V and J calls rest on TCRdb's processing, not on the authors' analysis. The sample data list around 900,000 distinct CDR3 sequences, and around 54% of these were observed just once. About 21% of the sample comes from the top ten.

The CDR3 covers 16 residues, taking in both the cysteine and the phenylalanine. The sequence is cut down to CDR3 DNA, 48 bases in frame from base 1. Trimmed from V: 5 bases; trimmed from J: 4 bases; junction bases lacking a gene match: 11. CDR1 SEHNR and CDR2 FQNEAQ are derived from the germline V gene (reference sequence). About this clonotype: What antigen it recognizes has not been identified. No clone much larger than this one lies a single base away; base qualities are absent.

The sample taken for sequencing was blood. This sequence was found in a woman between 55 and 75 years old in good health. This receptor chain uses TRBV7-9 and TRBJ2-7; 10 bases in the middle match TRBD2. Read as DNA, the sequence is TGTGCCAGCAGCGAGTACTCTAGCGGGAGTAGATACGAGCAGTACTTC. This sequence encodes CASSEYSSGSRYEQYF.